This TCR beta chain was captured by sequencing in a study of human T cells and chemical hapten exposure (dated by TCRdb to 2020 to 2022). Regarding the research as a whole: For sensitization, 2% DPC in acetone was applied to a 2 cm by 2 cm area of upper inner arm skin. Patch tests used Finn chambers with 0.01% DPC on the upper back, scored after 6 days by International Contact Dermatitis Research Group standards. Throughout the roughly 23-week study period, patients were also given weekly therapeutic DPC doses on the scalp. In alopecia patients, the study followed how the peripheral blood TCR repertoire changed in vivo over primary and secondary sensitization to diphenylcyclopropenone (DPC), a hapten. Libraries were combined into a pool for sequencing, and differences in TCR yield between samples came mainly from small differences in library volumes within the pool. For TCR sequencing, blood came from 25 to 35 alopecia patients at anywhere from one to four time points (pre-sensitization, 2, 6 and 24 weeks). The mostly female patient cohort included alopecia areata with under or over 50% scalp involvement, alopecia totalis and alopecia universalis. Patient blood was sampled pre-sensitization (week 0) and at 2, 6 and about 24 weeks after DPC sensitization. General conclusions and limits of the study: Patch test score correlated positively with the number of PT1 expanded TCRs, reaching significance at thresholds 8, 16 and 32 but not at 4. Because every patient had alopecia, a presumed autoimmune disease, the patients' immune response might differ from that of healthy individuals. Significantly more large CDR3 similarity clusters were formed by expanded TCRs than by pre-sensitization or healthy control sets, consistent with antigen-driven responses. DPC sensitization did not change how many TCRs were above 1 in 1000 frequency, and no evidence was found of alterations in global repertoire structure. Repeated subsampling changed both the strength of the expansion versus patch-test correlation and the threshold at which that correlation became significant.

This sample's time point label indicates: pre-sensitization, week 0. This sample's treatment or condition label indicates: therapeutic diphenylcyclopropenone sensitization with weekly scalp DPC. At each patch-test visit, blood was drawn before the patch test was applied. Eligible patients were aged 18 to 70, diagnosed with alopecia, deemed suitable for DPC therapy, and excluded if pregnant. Total RNA was isolated from unfractionated whole blood collected in Tempus Blood RNA tubes. CDR1 and CDR2, looked up from the germline V gene (reference sequence), are SEHNR and FQNEAQ. The trim is 8 bases for V and 1 base for J, with a gap of 15 bases between the germline ends. The CDR3 sequence holds 14 residues, the cysteine and phenylalanine included. Kept here is only the CDR3 DNA, which spans 42 bases and is read in frame from base 1. Library preparation used RACE. Sequencing was performed on a NextSeq 500. During library preparation, unique molecular identifiers were attached to individual cDNA molecules so that TCRs could be counted quantitatively and reproducibly. Both TCR alpha and TCR beta chains were sequenced from each blood RNA sample. On the authors' methods: The median number of TCRs per sample was roughly 94,000, ranging from about 20,000 to 700,000. The Decombinator software suite was used to annotate V, J and CDR3 in the TCR reads. For PS versus PT1 abundance plots, all samples were subsampled to the same number of TCRs (28,000). TCRs were defined as expanded if absent before sensitization and observed at least eight times at the 2-week time point. In-frame beta chains were kept once TCRdb had trimmed the public reads at Q25 with fastp and called clones with MiXCR. Entries are consolidated by CDR3 protein sequence, retaining the most common genes and DNA. The authors' filters were not applied to this entry. A total of over 55,000 distinct CDR3 sequences appear in this sample, roughly 9.8% of them only once. The ten largest clones add up to around 9.6% of the sample.

This clonotype occurred a few times. Its antigen is still unknown. The input lacks base qualities; no much larger clone sits a single base away. The chain is encoded by TRBV7-9 joined to TRBJ2-7; confidence is insufficient to name the D gene. The receptor comes from a man aged 40-49 years with alopecia areata. Some clones in this sample may be carry-over from other donors' samples. This material consisted of whole blood, taken in connection with sensitization to the hapten diphenylcyclopropenone (DPC). In nucleotide form, the sequence is TGTGCCAGCCCCCCAAGAGGCACTTCCTACGAGCAGTACTTC. It is translated as CASPPRGTSYEQYF.